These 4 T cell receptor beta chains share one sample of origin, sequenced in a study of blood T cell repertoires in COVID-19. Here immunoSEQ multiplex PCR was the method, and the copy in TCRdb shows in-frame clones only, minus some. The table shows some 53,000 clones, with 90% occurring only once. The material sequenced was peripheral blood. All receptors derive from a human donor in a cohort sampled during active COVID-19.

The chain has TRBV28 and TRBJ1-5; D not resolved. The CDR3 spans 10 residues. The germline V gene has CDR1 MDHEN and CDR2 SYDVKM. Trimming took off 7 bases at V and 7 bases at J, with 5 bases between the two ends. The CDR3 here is CASNWQPQHF. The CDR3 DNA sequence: TGTGCCAGCAACTGGCAGCCCCAGCATTTT.

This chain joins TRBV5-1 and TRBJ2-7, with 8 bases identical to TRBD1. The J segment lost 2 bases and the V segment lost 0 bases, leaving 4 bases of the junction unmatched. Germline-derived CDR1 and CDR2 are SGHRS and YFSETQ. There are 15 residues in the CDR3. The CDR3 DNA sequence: TGCGCCAGCAGCTTGGTCGGGGACAGGACCTACGAGCAGTACTTC. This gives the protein CASSLVGDRTYEQYF. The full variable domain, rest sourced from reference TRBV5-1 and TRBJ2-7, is KAGVTQTPRYLIKTRGQQVTLSCSPISGHRSVSWYQQTPGQGLQFLFEYFSETQRNKGNFPGRFSGRQFSNSRSEMNVSTLELGDSALYLCASSLVGDRTYEQYFGPGTRLTVT.

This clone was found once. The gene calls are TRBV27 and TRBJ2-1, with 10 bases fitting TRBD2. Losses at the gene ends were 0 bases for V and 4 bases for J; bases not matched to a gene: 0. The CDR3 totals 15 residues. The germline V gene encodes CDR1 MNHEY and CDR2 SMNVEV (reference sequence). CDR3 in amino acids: CASSLSSGRYNEQFF. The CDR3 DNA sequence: TGTGCCAGCAGTTTATCTAGCGGGAGGTACAATGAGCAGTTCTTC.

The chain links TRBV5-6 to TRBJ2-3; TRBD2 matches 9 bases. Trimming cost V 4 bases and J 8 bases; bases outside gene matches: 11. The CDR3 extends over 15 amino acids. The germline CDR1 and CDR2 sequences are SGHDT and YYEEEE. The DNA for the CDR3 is TGTGCCAGCAGCCTTGTCGCGGGAGGGATAGGTACGCAGTATTTT. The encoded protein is CASSLVAGGIGTQYF.